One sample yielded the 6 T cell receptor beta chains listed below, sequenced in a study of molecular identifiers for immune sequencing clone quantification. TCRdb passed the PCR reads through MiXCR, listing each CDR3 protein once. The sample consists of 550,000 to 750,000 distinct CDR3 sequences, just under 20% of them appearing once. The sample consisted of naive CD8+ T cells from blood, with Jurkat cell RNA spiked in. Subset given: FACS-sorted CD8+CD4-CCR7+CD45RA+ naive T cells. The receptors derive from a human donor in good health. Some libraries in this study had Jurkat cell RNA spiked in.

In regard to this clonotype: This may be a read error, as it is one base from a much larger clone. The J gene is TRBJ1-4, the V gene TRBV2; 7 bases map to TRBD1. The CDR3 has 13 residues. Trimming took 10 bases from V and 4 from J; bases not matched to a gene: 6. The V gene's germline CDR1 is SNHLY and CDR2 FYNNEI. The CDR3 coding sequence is TGTGCCATGCATACAGGGGATAATGAAAAACTGTTTTTT. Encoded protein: CAMHTGDNEKLFF.

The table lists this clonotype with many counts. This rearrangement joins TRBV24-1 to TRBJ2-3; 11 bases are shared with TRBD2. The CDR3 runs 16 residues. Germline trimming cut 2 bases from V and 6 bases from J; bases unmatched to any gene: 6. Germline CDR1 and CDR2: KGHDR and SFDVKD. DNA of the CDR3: TGTGCCACCAGTGATTCGACTAGCGGGGTCAGGGATACGCAGTATTTT. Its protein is CATSDSTSGVRDTQYF.

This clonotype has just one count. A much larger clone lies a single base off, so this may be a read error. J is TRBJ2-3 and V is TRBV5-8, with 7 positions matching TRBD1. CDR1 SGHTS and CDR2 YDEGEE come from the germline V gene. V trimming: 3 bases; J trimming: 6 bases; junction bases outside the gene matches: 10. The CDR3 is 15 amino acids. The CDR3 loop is CASSSGTVRVDTQYF. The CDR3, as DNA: TGTGCCAGCAGCTCCGGGACAGTTCGCGTCGATACGCAGTATTTT. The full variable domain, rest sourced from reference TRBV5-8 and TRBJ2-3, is EAGVTQSPTHLIKTRGQQATLRCSPISGHTSVYWYQQALGLGLQFLLWYDEGEERNRGNFPPRFSGRQFPNYSSELNVNALELEDSALYLCASSSGTVRVDTQYFGPGTRLTVL.

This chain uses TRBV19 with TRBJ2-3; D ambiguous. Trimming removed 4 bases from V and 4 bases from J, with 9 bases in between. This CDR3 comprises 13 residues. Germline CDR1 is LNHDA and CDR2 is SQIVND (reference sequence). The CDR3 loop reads CASSTSAADTQYF. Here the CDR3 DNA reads TGTGCCAGTAGTACTTCAGCCGCAGATACGCAGTATTTT.

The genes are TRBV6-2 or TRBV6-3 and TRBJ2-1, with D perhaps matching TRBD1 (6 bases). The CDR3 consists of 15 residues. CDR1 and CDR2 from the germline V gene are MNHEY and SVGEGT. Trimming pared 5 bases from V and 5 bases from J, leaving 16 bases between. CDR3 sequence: CASSQMPGTNNEQFF. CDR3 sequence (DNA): TGTGCCAGCAGTCAGATGCCCGGGACAAACAATGAGCAGTTCTTC.

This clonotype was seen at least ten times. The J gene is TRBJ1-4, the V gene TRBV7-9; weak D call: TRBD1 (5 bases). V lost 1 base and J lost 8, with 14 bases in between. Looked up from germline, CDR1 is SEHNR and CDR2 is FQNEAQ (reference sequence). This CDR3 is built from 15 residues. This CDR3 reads CASSLVTREREKLFF. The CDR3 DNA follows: TGTGCCAGCAGCTTAGTTACCAGGGAGCGCGAAAAACTGTTTTTT.